This TCR beta chain appears in the sequencing data of a study of cytomegalovirus exposure and HLA in healthy donors. The primer mix had 60 Vbeta and 13 Jbeta primers. TCRdb's table, derived via immunoSEQ multiplex PCR, lists solely in-frame clones and lacks some. The table shows some 150,000 clones, with around 64% occurring only once. This clone came up a few times. J lost 3 bases, V lost 7 bases, and 16 bases had no gene match. CDR3 length: 17 residues. Germline assignment: CDR1 MGHRA and CDR2 YSYEKL. The source material was PBMCs. This sequence originates from a woman aged 25-40 years in good health and CMV-seronegative. The rearrangement uses TRBV4-1 and TRBJ1-1; the match to TRBD1 covers 8 bases. The CDR3: CASTHHVRRGLYTEAFF. The CDR3 region has the DNA TGCGCCAGCACCCATCACGTGCGCAGGGGGCTGTACACTGAAGCTTTCTTT.